The clone carrying this TCR beta chain has just a few counts. Its antigen is as yet unknown. Germline CDR1 is SGHTA and CDR2 is FQGNSA. This CDR3 region has 16 residues. V was pared by 1 base and J by 5 bases, with 12 bases between. Time point described: pretreatment peripheral blood. The sample originates from a study of PD-L1 blockade in urothelial cancer. Study background: Most patients, twenty-five of 29, were males with bladder-origin cancer. Study results and limitations: Enhanced expansion of tumor-associated blood clones at 3 weeks characterized durable-benefit patients.

Into every PCR, synthetic TCR analog templates were spiked. The assay was immunoSEQ multiplex PCR, and TCRdb's table has in-frame clones only and misses some. Of 35,000 to 45,000 clones listed, 70% to 90% are singletons. The chain joins TRBV7-2 to TRBJ2-6; possible D gene TRBD2, 6 bases. The TCR originated in a donor over 35 with urothelial cancer. This specimen was PBMCs, taken around atezolizumab (anti-PD-L1) treatment. Written as DNA, the CDR3 is TGTGCCAGCAGCTTAGGGGGAGCGGGCCGGGCCAACGTCCTGACTTTC. It is translated as CASSLGGAGRANVLTF.